This entry is about one T cell receptor (beta chain). Its antigen is unknown. These data are taken from a study of CD8+ T cells in alopecia areata. Study-wide results and caveats: Scalp sample sequencing also detects resident alphabeta T cells of normal skin. Alopecia totalis/universalis scalp especially showed more expanded CD8+ clones than normal scalp. For patients receiving tofacitinib, scalp clonality and expanded CD8+ clones among the top 100 significantly decreased.

Extraction of RNA preceded its reverse transcription into cDNA, which served as the sequencing template. TCRdb's copy holds only in-frame clones and misses some; the assay was immunoSEQ multiplex PCR. This sample carries 150,000 or so clones, about 56% of them seen once, and the ten largest clones take approximately 15%. Treatment: oral pan-JAK inhibitor, 5-10 mg twice daily. Peripheral blood and lesional scalp punch biopsies came from alopecia areata patients. This TCR derives from a human donor with alopecia areata. This sample comprised CD8+ T cells sorted from blood, obtained at week 4, from a patient treated with tofacitinib.

The DNA of the CDR3 is TGTGCCTGGAGTTTCCTTACTGAAGCTTTCTTT. It codes for CAWSFLTEAFF. The genes are TRBV30 and TRBJ1-1; unclear D gene. V was clipped by 2 bases and J by 5 bases, with 6 bases between them. The CDR3 is made up of 11 amino acids. Germline CDR1 reads GTSNPN; CDR2 reads SVGIG (reference sequence).